This entry lists 14 T cell receptor beta chains sequenced from one sample in a study of resident and recirculating memory T cells in vitiligo. The data were produced by immunoSEQ multiplex PCR, yet TCRdb's version contains in-frame clones alone and is incomplete. The data show about 42,000 clones, 80% to 95% seen once. Material for sequencing was blood. These TCRs come from a male donor with vitiligo.

This clone was picked up a small number of times. The chain carries TRBV4-1 and TRBJ2-3; 7 nucleotides match TRBD2. This CDR3 has 14 amino acids. V shed 0 bases and J 3 bases; nucleotides not matched to a gene: 0. Looked up from germline, CDR1 is MGHRA and CDR2 is YSYEKL. CDR3 DNA sequence: TGCGCCAGCAGCCAAGAACTAGCGACAGATACGCAGTATTTT. It encodes CASSQELATDTQYF.

The J gene is TRBJ2-1, the V gene TRBV27; D perhaps matches TRBD1 (6 bases). The germline V and J ends were trimmed by 5 bases and 9 bases, with 17 bases remaining between them. The V gene's germline CDR1 is MNHEY and CDR2 SMNVEV (reference sequence). The CDR3 extends over 14 amino acids. DNA for the CDR3: TGTGCCAGCAGTCCCCGGACAGACGGAGGTGAGCAGTTCTTC. This encodes CASSPRTDGGEQFF.

The chain recombines TRBV6-5 with TRBJ1-2, with unresolved D. Germline assignment: CDR1 MNHEY and CDR2 SVGAGI. Trimming took 2 bases from V and 6 from J, leaving 10 bases between them. This CDR3 region has 13 residues. The CDR3 DNA sequence: TGTGCCAGCAGTTACGGCGGGTACGATGGCTACACCTTC. Translating it yields CASSYGGYDGYTF.

V usage is TRBV19 and J usage is TRBJ1-1; the D is unclear. The CDR3 has 13 residues. Deletions cut 9 bases from V and 0 bases from J, with 11 bases between. Looked up from germline, CDR1 is LNHDA and CDR2 is SQIVND (reference sequence). In DNA, the CDR3 is TGTGCCAGCGAAGCGTCCATGAACACTGAAGCTTTCTTT. Translated, it gives CASEASMNTEAFF.

This clone came up once. The CDR3 loop reads CASSQEAGTGGTAGELFF. The CDR3 nucleotides are TGCGCCAGCAGCCAAGAGGCGGGGACAGGGGGCACAGCCGGGGAGCTGTTTTTT. The rearrangement joins TRBV4-3 to TRBJ2-2; 12 nucleotides agree with TRBD1. J gave up 6 bases and V 0 bases, and 8 bases lay outside the gene matches. The CDR3 covers 18 residues. The germline gives CDR1 LGHNA, CDR2 YSLEER.

J is TRBJ2-7 and V is TRBV15, with 8 bases that match TRBD2. The CDR3 runs 14 residues. The V gene end was trimmed by 4 bases and the J gene end by 6 bases; junction bases not matched to a gene: 8. Per the germline V gene, CDR1 is LNHNV and CDR2 is YYDKDF (reference sequence). The chain's CDR3 is CATSTGGSSLEQYF. The CDR3 DNA reads TGTGCCACCAGCACGGGGGGGTCTTCCCTCGAGCAGTACTTC.

A single count supports this clone. This chain uses TRBV18 with TRBJ1-3; a weak D match, TRBD1 (5 bases). CDR3 length equals 16 residues. Germline V lookup: CDR1 KGHSH, CDR2 LQKENI. V was trimmed by 3 bases and J by 2 bases, leaving 14 bases between them. Here the CDR3 DNA reads TGTGCCAGCTCACCGGCAGCCCAGGGTGCTGGAAACACCATATATTTT. Its protein product is CASSPAAQGAGNTIYF.

This clone appeared once. V is TRBV6-5 and J is TRBJ1-1, with D possibly TRBD1 on 5 matching bases. The CDR3 runs 14 residues. CDR1 is MNHEY, CDR2 SVGAGI, per germline. Trimming shortened V by 0 bases and J by 2 bases, and 7 bases separated the two germline ends. The CDR3 loop reads CASSYSGANTEAFF. CDR3 DNA: TGTGCCAGCAGTTACTCTGGGGCTAACACTGAAGCTTTCTTT.

The V gene is TRBV7-9, the J gene TRBJ2-2; no reliable D call. The ends were cut back, 1 base at V and 6 bases at J, with 6 bases in the middle. The CDR3 extends over 13 amino acids. Germline CDR1 and CDR2: SEHNR and FQNEAQ (reference sequence). CDR3 in amino acids: CASSLVGPGELFF. In DNA form, the CDR3 reads TGTGCCAGCAGCTTAGTTGGCCCCGGGGAGCTGTTTTTT.

The chain links TRBV5-6 to TRBJ2-4, with 7 bases aligning to TRBD1. V lost 3 bases to trimming and J lost 1 base; unmatched junction nucleotides: 4. The CDR3 has 15 amino acids. Germline CDR1 SGHDT, CDR2 YYEEEE. CDR3 region: CASSSPGQAKNIQYF. The CDR3 DNA follows: TGTGCCAGCAGCTCACCGGGACAGGCCAAAAACATTCAGTACTTC.

CDR3 bases: TGTGCCATCAGTGATAGTGGGGGAGGCCAGCCCCAGCATTTT. Amino acid sequence: CAISDSGGGQPQHF. The chain uses TRBV10-3 and TRBJ1-5; possible D gene TRBD1, 5 bases. Germline CDR1 ENHRY, CDR2 SYGVKD. V lost 3 bases to trimming and J lost 7 bases, with 13 bases between them. CDR3 length: 14 residues.

The CDR3: CASSEYGSGRTYGYTF. CDR3 nucleotides: TGTGCCAGCAGTGAATATGGGAGTGGGAGGACGTATGGCTACACCTTC. The J gene is TRBJ1-2, the V gene TRBV25-1; no clear D gene. Germline V CDR1 and CDR2: MGHDK, SYGVNS. Trimming removed 0 bases at V and 5 bases at J, with 16 bases between. This CDR3 region has 16 residues.

This chain joins TRBV29-1 and TRBJ2-2; tentatively, D is TRBD2 (7 bases). Germline-derived CDR1 and CDR2 are SQVTM and ANQGSEA. The CDR3 extends over 15 amino acids. V was shortened by 7 bases and J by 6 bases, with 21 bases between the two germline ends. The CDR3 loop reads CSAEGFTGRAGELFF. In DNA form, the CDR3 reads TGCAGCGCCGAGGGGTTTACAGGGAGGGCCGGGGAGCTGTTTTTT.

The rearrangement links TRBV30 to TRBJ1-2; D gene ambiguous. The germline V gene has CDR1 GTSNPN and CDR2 SVGIG (reference sequence). V was clipped by 7 bases and J by 6 bases, with 27 bases between them. The CDR3 runs 16 residues. The CDR3 DNA sequence: TGTGCCTCCGAAGTATCTGGCGGGTGGATCTACAATGGCTACACCTTC. This translates into CASEVSGGWIYNGYTF.